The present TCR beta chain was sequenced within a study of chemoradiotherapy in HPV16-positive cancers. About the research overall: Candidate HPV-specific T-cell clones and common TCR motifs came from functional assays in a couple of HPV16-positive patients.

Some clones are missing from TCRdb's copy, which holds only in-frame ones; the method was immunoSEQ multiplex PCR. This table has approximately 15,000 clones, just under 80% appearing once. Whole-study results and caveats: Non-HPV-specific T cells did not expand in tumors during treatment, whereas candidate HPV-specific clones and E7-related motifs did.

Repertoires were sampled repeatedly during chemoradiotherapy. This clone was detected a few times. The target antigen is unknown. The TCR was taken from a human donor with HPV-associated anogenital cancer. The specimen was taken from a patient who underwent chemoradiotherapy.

The chain's CDR3 is CSVQTGGSGNTIYF. In nucleotides, the CDR3 is TGCAGCGTCCAGACAGGGGGCTCTGGAAACACCATATATTTT. The chain carries TRBV29-1 and TRBJ1-3, with 9 nucleotides matching TRBD1. V was pared by 6 bases and J by 0 bases, with 3 bases of the junction left unmatched. The CDR3 runs to 14 residues. Germline V lookup: CDR1 SQVTM, CDR2 ANQGSEA.